A single count supports the clone carrying this T cell receptor beta chain. The entry originates in a study of memory CD4+ T cells and cytomegalovirus serostatus. As for the study in general: Donors were healthy Belgian adults, 9 CMV seropositive and approximately 25 seronegative.

Methods used by the authors: After removing out-of-frame reads, 2 million to 2.5 million distinct TCRbeta sequences remained. The repertoire was sequenced with immunoSEQ multiplex PCR; TCRdb's copy has only in-frame clones and lacks some. That table furnishes V, J and clone size, whereas the DNA furnished D and trimming. The sample lists about 50,000 clones; about four fifths were seen once. The sort gate was single viable CD3+CD4+CD8-CD45RO+ cells for memory CD4+ T cells. Trimming cost V 3 bases and J 2 bases, with 11 bases left between them. The CDR3 runs 15 residues. Germline CDR1 is MDHEN and CDR2 is SYDVKM.

The sequencing sample was made of memory CD4+ T cells from blood. The sequence came from an adult in good health and CMV-seronegative. The chain couples TRBV28 to TRBJ1-5; a possible D gene is TRBD1 (5 bases). Here the CDR3 DNA reads TGTGCCAGCAGTTTGTTGCGGGGCGGCAATCAGCCCCAGCATTTT. Amino acids: CASSLLRGGNQPQHF. Full variable domain (missing parts from reference TRBV28 and TRBJ1-5): DVKVTQSSRYLVKRTGEKVFLECVQDMDHENMFWYRQDPGLGLRLIYFSYDVKMKEKGDIPEGYSVSREKKERFSLILESASTNQTSMYLCASSLLRGGNQPQHFGDGTRLSIL.